The 22 T cell receptor beta chains in this list originate from one sample, sequenced in a study of blood T cells in healthy people across ages. A sample-barcoded 5' primer and a J-beta primer mix were used in a second PCR of roughly 7 to 11 cycles. From the 5' RACE reads, TCRdb called clonotypes with MiXCR, one entry per CDR3 protein. The sample records about 320,000 distinct CDR3 sequences, 27% being singletons. Sequenced input: blood. The receptors here all came from a woman in her 70s in good health.

About this clonotype: At one boundary the junction diverges from the germline segment, which might be a read error. The rearrangement uses TRBV11-2 and TRBJ2-2; 7 bases are a match to TRBD2. This CDR3 spans 15 amino acids. CDR1 SGHAT and CDR2 FQNNGV come from the germline V gene. The chain's CDR3 is CASSLAGTNTGELVF. The CDR3 coding sequence is TGTGCCAGTAGCTTAGCTGGGACTAACACCGGGGAGCTGGTTTTT. The entire variable domain, with the rest obtained from reference TRBV11-2 and TRBJ2-2, is as follows: EAGVAQSPRYKIIEKRQSVAFWCNPISGHATLYWYQQILGQGPKLLIQFQNNGVVDDSQLPKDRFSAERLKGVDSTLKIQPAKLEDSAVYLCASSLAGTNTGELVFGEGSRLTVL.

The rearrangement joins TRBV28 to TRBJ2-1; 8 bases agree with TRBD2. With V trimmed by 8 bases and J by 0 bases, 9 bases remained unmatched. The CDR3 totals 16 residues. CDR1 is MDHEN, CDR2 SYDVKM, per germline. The CDR3 region has the DNA TGTGCCAGCCGTACACCGAGCGGGAGCTCCTACAATGAGCAGTTCTTC. It is translated as CASRTPSGSSYNEQFF.

In this sample, this clonotype turned up a few times. The CDR3 DNA reads as TGTGCCAGCAGCACTTCCCTAGCGGGAGGGGGAGAGACCCAGTACTTC. Encoded protein: CASSTSLAGGGETQYF. J is TRBJ2-5 and V is TRBV11-2; 12 bases line up with TRBD2. This CDR3 contains 16 residues. CDR1 is SGHAT and CDR2 is FQNNGV in the germline V gene. Trimming cost V 5 bases and J 4 bases; bases outside gene matches: 8. Filled out from reference TRBV11-2 and TRBJ2-5, the complete variable domain reads EAGVAQSPRYKIIEKRQSVAFWCNPISGHATLYWYQQILGQGPKLLIQFQNNGVVDDSQLPKDRFSAERLKGVDSTLKIQPAKLEDSAVYLCASSTSLAGGGETQYFGPGTRLLVL.

The genes are TRBV5-1 and TRBJ2-5, with a possible D match to TRBD2 (5 bases). Germline V lookup: CDR1 SGHRS, CDR2 YFSETQ. The CDR3 has 13 residues. V lost 5 bases, J lost 4 bases, and 12 bases lay in between. This CDR3 is CASRPGSLETQYF. In DNA, the CDR3 is TGCGCCAGCAGACCGGGATCCTTAGAGACCCAGTACTTC.

This clonotype turned up a few times. This sequence joins TRBV6-2 or TRBV6-3 and TRBJ2-6; tentatively, D is TRBD1 (5 bases). CDR1 is MNHEY and CDR2 is SVGEGT in the germline V gene. CDR3 length: 14 residues. V was trimmed by 7 bases and J by 4 bases, leaving 11 bases between them. In DNA, the CDR3 is TGTGCCAGCATGACAGTTCGGGGGGCCAACGTCCTGACTTTC. Translating it yields CASMTVRGANVLTF.

The chain employs TRBV12-3 or TRBV12-4 and TRBJ1-4, with D perhaps TRBD1 (6 bases). V gave up 2 bases and J gave up 5 bases, with 18 bases separating them. This CDR3 has 17 amino acids. CDR3 nucleotides: TGTGCCAGCAGTTTACCCCTGGACAGAAACCCAAATGAAAAACTGTTTTTT. It specifies CASSLPLDRNPNEKLFF.

This clonotype was seen many times. This chain joins TRBV20-1 and TRBJ2-4; D is possibly TRBD1 (5 bases). CDR3 length equals 12 residues. V lost 5 bases, J lost 8 bases, and 13 bases lay in between. Germline CDR1 is DFQATT and CDR2 is SNEGSKA (reference sequence). This CDR3 is CSADQGFDIQYF. CDR3 coding DNA: TGCAGTGCTGACCAGGGTTTTGACATTCAGTACTTC.

This clonotype was seen more than once but under ten times. The chain uses TRBV28 and TRBJ2-1; 10 nucleotides line up with TRBD2. The CDR3 covers 14 residues. Germline V gene data show CDR1 as MDHEN and CDR2 as SYDVKM. J was trimmed by 12 bases and V by 8 bases; bases with no gene match: 13. Here the CDR3 DNA reads TGTGCCAGCGGAACTAGCGGGACGTCGTATTGGCAGTTCTTC. This gives the protein CASGTSGTSYWQFF.

In this sample, this clonotype turned up a few times. The J gene is TRBJ2-1, the V gene TRBV6-1; 7 nucleotides match TRBD2. From germline, CDR1 is MNHNS and CDR2 SASEGT. V trimming: 6 bases; J trimming: 8 bases; junction bases outside the gene matches: 7. The CDR3 has 13 residues. The CDR3 here is CASRPGGSYEQFF. The CDR3 DNA reads TGTGCCAGCAGGCCTGGCGGGAGCTATGAGCAGTTCTTC.

This clonotype has a handful of counts. The chain employs TRBV4-1 and TRBJ2-3; 10 bases match TRBD2. The CDR3 contains 17 residues. The J segment lost 2 bases and the V segment lost 1 base, leaving 6 bases of the junction unmatched. In germline, CDR1 is MGHRA, CDR2 YSYEKL. CDR3 nucleotide sequence: TGCGCCAGCAGCCAAGGGAGTAGCGGGAGGCCCACAGATACGCAGTATTTT. It codes for CASSQGSSGRPTDTQYF.

This clonotype showed up just a few times. V gene TRBV27 combines with J gene TRBJ2-1; 10 bases agree with TRBD2. V was pared by 6 bases and J by 10 bases, with 12 bases of the junction left unmatched. Germline assignment: CDR1 MNHEY and CDR2 SMNVEV (reference sequence). The CDR3 covers 15 residues. The CDR3, as DNA: TGTGCCAGCAGCTCGGCGGGGGGTAGCGGGAGGGAGCAGTTCTTC. Its translation is CASSSAGGSGREQFF.

The V call is TRBV19, the J call TRBJ1-1, with 8 bases that match TRBD1. Germline V CDR1 and CDR2: LNHDA, SQIVND (reference sequence). The CDR3 extends over 12 amino acids. V dropped 10 bases and J dropped 4; count of bases not matched to a gene: 5. CDR3 nucleotides: TGTGCCACCATGGACAGGGCCACTGAAGCTTTCTTT. Its translation is CATMDRATEAFF.

The chain recombines TRBV6-2 or TRBV6-3 with TRBJ1-3; D remains unclear. CDR1 and CDR2 (germline): MNHEY, SVGEGT. V shed 6 bases and J shed 0 bases, with 12 bases lying between them. This CDR3 comprises 15 residues. The DNA of the CDR3 is TGTGCCAGCAGCTTTGACCGAAGCTCTGGAAACACCATATATTTT. This translates into CASSFDRSSGNTIYF.

This clonotype came up a few times. V and J are TRBV7-6 and TRBJ1-6; D uncertain. This CDR3 comprises 15 residues. V lost 2 bases to trimming and J lost 5 bases, with 10 bases between them. CDR1 is SGHVS, CDR2 FNYEAQ, per germline. Here the CDR3 reads CASSLSGSNNSPLHF. CDR3 sequence (DNA): TGTGCCAGCAGCTTAAGTGGGAGTAATAATTCACCCCTCCACTTT.

This clonotype was recorded a few times. V is TRBV7-9 and J is TRBJ2-5; 8 nucleotides align to TRBD2. Matching the DNA end better, TRBJ2-1 makes the J call doubtful. CDR3 size: 15 residues. The germline gives CDR1 SEHNR, CDR2 FQNEAQ (reference sequence). The CDR3 sequence: CASSLGPAGEGEQFF. CDR3 DNA: TGTGCCAGCAGCTTAGGGCCAGCGGGAGAGGGTGAGCAGTTCTTC.

This clonotype has at least ten counts. The chain couples TRBV7-2 to TRBJ1-4; a weak D match, TRBD1 (5 bases). The germline V and J ends were trimmed by 5 bases and 8 bases, with 27 bases remaining between them. Germline values: CDR1 SGHTA, CDR2 FQGNSA. This CDR3 has 18 residues. The CDR3 DNA is TGTGCCAGCAGCCTCGCCCCGGGGTCGGCGTACAAGGGGGAAAAACTGTTTTTT. Protein sequence: CASSLAPGSAYKGEKLFF.

The rearrangement joins TRBV9 to TRBJ2-5; 10 nucleotides line up with TRBD2. The J call may be wrong; the DNA end is better matched by TRBJ2-1. CDR3 length equals 16 residues. Germline CDR1 and CDR2: SGDLS and YYNGEE. The CDR3 loop is CASSARAGGETNEQFF. The CDR3 DNA reads TGTGCCAGCAGCGCCCGAGCGGGAGGGGAAACAAATGAGCAGTTCTTC.

This clonotype appeared many times. This rearrangement joins TRBV10-1 to TRBJ1-1; D is unclear. V lost 3 bases and J 1 base, leaving 15 bases between the germline ends. This CDR3 has 16 amino acids. CDR1 and CDR2 (germline): WNHNN, SYGVQD (reference sequence). The chain's CDR3 is CASSDRPGAANTEAFF. The DNA for the CDR3 is TGCGCCAGCAGTGATCGCCCGGGAGCGGCGAACACTGAAGCTTTCTTT.

This clonotype occurred many times. The chain has TRBV28 and TRBJ1-2; D unresolved. CDR3 length: 14 residues. Germline CDR1 MDHEN, CDR2 SYDVKM. With 6 bases removed from V and 7 bases from J, the gap between germline ends came to 18 bases. CDR3 sequence reads: CASSPSLGIGGYTF. As DNA, the CDR3 is TGTGCCAGCAGCCCGTCGTTGGGGATCGGTGGCTACACCTTC.

The chain is built from TRBV12-5 and TRBJ1-6; D is unresolved. The germline CDR1 and CDR2 sequences are LGHNT and FRNRAP. CDR3 length: 14 amino acids. For the CDR3, the DNA is TGTGCATATTTGGTTAGAACCTATAATTCACCCCTCCACTTT. Protein: CAYLVRTYNSPLHF.

The V gene is TRBV29-1, the J gene TRBJ2-5; D perhaps matches TRBD2 (6 bases). With 4 bases removed from V and 6 bases from J, the gap between germline ends came to 15 bases. Germline CDR1 reads SQVTM; CDR2 reads ANQGSEA. The CDR3 totals 13 residues. DNA of the CDR3: TGCAGCGTTGCCATCGCGGGAAGTCAGACCCAGTACTTC. Translating it yields CSVAIAGSQTQYF.

This chain connects TRBV7-3 to TRBJ2-5, with D possibly being TRBD1 (5 bases). With the DNA end fitting TRBJ2-1 better, the J assignment may be wrong. The germline V gene encodes CDR1 SGHTA and CDR2 FQGTGA. The CDR3 is 13 amino acids. The CDR3 bases are TGTGCCAGCAGCCCAGGGAACGACAATGAGCAGTTCTTC. This sequence encodes CASSPGNDNEQFF.